This T cell receptor (beta chain) is drawn from a study of control samples from healthy donors and cancer patients (TCRdb year 2020). In the case of this clone: Its specific antigen is unknown. Base qualities are not recorded, but no much larger clone differs from it by a single base.

CDR1 LGHNA and CDR2 YSLEER are derived from the germline V gene. From its cysteine to its phenylalanine, the CDR3 spans 15 amino acids. The entry retains the CDR3 DNA only, 45 bases that are in frame from base 1. From V the trimming removes 1 base and from J it removes 1 base, while the gene matches leave 3 bases of the junction unaccounted for. Libraries were built with the immunoSEQ multiplex PCR assay. TCRdb took over this immuneACCESS table, retaining in-frame rearrangements with V and J assigned. Such tables are incomplete; in checked studies, under half of the missing clones stem from an unresolved V gene, and the remainder is unexplained. The sample data list 120,000 or so clones, and more than 75% of these were observed just once. The ten largest clones represent less than 9.5% of the sample.

The chain was built from TRBV4-3 and TRBJ1-2, and 7 junctional nucleotides match TRBD1. Specimen: blood. This TCR came from a man in his forties in good health. The CDR3 has the sequence CASSQVNRGNYGYTF. The nucleotide sequence reads as follows: TGCGCCAGCAGCCAAGTGAACAGGGGTAACTATGGCTACACCTTC.